The 7 T cell receptor beta chains reported below all come from one sample, sequenced in a study of T cells after somatic rescue of genetic block. Assay: immunoSEQ multiplex PCR; the TCRdb copy retains only in-frame clones and omits some. The table lists 100,000 to 120,000 clones, under 95% of them singletons. Sequenced sample: peripheral blood mononuclear cells (PBMCs). Receptor source: a young woman.

The chain is built from TRBV5-4 and TRBJ2-7; D is unresolved. CDR3 length: 19 amino acids. Looked up from germline, CDR1 is SGHNT and CDR2 is YYREEE (reference sequence). V lost 0 bases and J 6 bases, leaving 28 bases between the germline ends. The CDR3 region is CASSLGYGSSTEKYGEQYF. The DNA of the CDR3 is TGTGCCAGCAGCTTGGGCTATGGGTCCTCGACTGAGAAATACGGCGAGCAGTACTTC.

This clone was observed once. The V gene is TRBV29-1, the J gene TRBJ1-3; 7 positions match TRBD1. V lost 6 bases and J lost 4; bases outside the gene matches: 6. From germline, CDR1 is SQVTM and CDR2 ANQGSEA. This CDR3 has 13 residues. CDR3 sequence (DNA): TGCAGCGTAGAACAGGGGATCGGAAACACCATATATTTT. It yields the protein CSVEQGIGNTIYF.

The rearrangement uses TRBV5-6 and TRBJ1-2, with D perhaps matching TRBD1 (5 bases). Trimming left V 8 bases short and J 11 bases short, with 16 bases between. This CDR3 spans 11 amino acids. Germline V CDR1 and CDR2: SGHDT, YYEEEE. The CDR3 spells CARGALGSYTF. CDR3 nucleotides: TGTGCCAGAGGGGCCCTCGGCTCATACACCTTC. Looking up the rest from reference TRBV5-6 and TRBJ1-2 gives the full variable domain: DAGVTQSPTHLIKTRGQQVTLRCSPKSGHDTVSWYQQALGQGPQFIFQYYEEEERQRGNFPDRFSGHQFPNYSSELNVNALLLGDSALYLCARGALGSYTFGSGTRLTVV.

The V gene is TRBV9, the J gene TRBJ2-7; D assignment may be TRBD1 or TRBD2 (5 bases each). The V gene's germline CDR1 is SGDLS and CDR2 YYNGEE. Trimming left V 4 bases short and J 5 bases short, with 10 bases between. This CDR3 region has 12 residues. CDR3 sequence reads: CASSTGPNEQYF. CDR3 nucleotides: TGTGCCAGCAGCACGGGACCTAACGAGCAGTACTTC.

CDR3 loop: CASSERGAGGTNTEAFF. CDR3 DNA: TGTGCCAGCAGTGAAAGGGGGGCAGGGGGCACCAACACTGAAGCTTTCTTT. V and J are TRBV2 and TRBJ1-1; 8 bases are a match to TRBD1. Germline CDR1 and CDR2: SNHLY and FYNNEI. The CDR3 contains 17 residues. V lost 2 bases, J lost 2 bases, and 10 bases stayed unmatched.

This clone was detected a few times. The rearrangement links TRBV12-5 to TRBJ1-1; maybe TRBD1 (6 bases). The CDR3 loop spans 15 amino acids. Trimming pared 0 bases from V and 6 bases from J, leaving 14 bases between. Germline V gives CDR1 LGHNT, CDR2 FRNRAP. CDR3 sequence (DNA): TGTGCTAGTGGTTTGGTACCGCCAGGGGCCCCTGAAGCTTTCTTT. Translation: CASGLVPPGAPEAFF.

This clone was observed a single time. The V and J genes are TRBV28 and TRBJ2-7; unclear D gene. Germline values: CDR1 MDHEN, CDR2 SYDVKM. CDR3 length: 15 amino acids. Trimming left V 5 bases short and J 2 bases short, with 16 bases between. The CDR3 DNA reads as TGTGCCAGCAGTCCCACAGCGCCAAGGGCCTACGAGCAGTACTTC. As protein: CASSPTAPRAYEQYF.